The clone carrying this TCR beta chain turned up a few times. The sample originates from a study of beta chain features in type 1 diabetes. Reverse transcription of all isolated RNA meant that expressed TCRB transcripts were sequenced. Repertoires were generated with immunoSEQ multiplex PCR, while TCRdb's copy carries only in-frame clones and drops some. This sample has about 250,000 clones, with 14% found just once. Germline V gives CDR1 MNHEY, CDR2 SVGAGI. The CDR3 is 15 amino acids. V dropped 6 bases and J dropped 2; count of bases not matched to a gene: 8. The gene calls are TRBV6-5 and TRBJ2-5; TRBD2 matches 8 bases. The sample comprised naive CD4+ T cells from blood. The receptor's source is a middle-aged woman in good health. This CDR3 is CASRPRRGAQETQYF. As DNA, the CDR3 is TGTGCCAGCAGACCCAGGCGGGGGGCACAAGAGACCCAGTACTTC.